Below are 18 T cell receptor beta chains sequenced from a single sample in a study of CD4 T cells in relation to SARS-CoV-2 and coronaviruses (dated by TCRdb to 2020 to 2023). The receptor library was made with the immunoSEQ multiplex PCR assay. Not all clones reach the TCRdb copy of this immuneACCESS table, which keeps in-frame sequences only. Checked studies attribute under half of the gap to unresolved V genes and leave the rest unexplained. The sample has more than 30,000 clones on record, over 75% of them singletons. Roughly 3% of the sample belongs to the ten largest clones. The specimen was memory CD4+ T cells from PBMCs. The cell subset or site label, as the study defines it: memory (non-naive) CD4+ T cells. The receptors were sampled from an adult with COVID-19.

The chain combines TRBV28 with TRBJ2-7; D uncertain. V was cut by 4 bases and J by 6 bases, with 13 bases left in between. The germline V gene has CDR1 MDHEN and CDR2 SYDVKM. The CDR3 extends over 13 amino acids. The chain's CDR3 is CASSSFLRIEQYF. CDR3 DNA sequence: TGTGCCAGCAGTTCCTTCCTCCGGATCGAGCAGTACTTC.

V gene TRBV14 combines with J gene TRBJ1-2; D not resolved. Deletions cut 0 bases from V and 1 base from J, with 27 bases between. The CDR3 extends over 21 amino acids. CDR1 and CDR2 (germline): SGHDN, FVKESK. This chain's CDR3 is CASSQDYNENKVGLLNYGYTF. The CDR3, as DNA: TGTGCCAGCAGCCAAGATTATAACGAGAACAAGGTCGGACTTCTTAACTATGGCTACACCTTC.

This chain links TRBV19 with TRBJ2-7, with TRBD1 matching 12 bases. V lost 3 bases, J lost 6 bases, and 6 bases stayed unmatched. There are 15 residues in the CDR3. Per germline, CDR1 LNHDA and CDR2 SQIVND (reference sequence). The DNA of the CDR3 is TGTGCCAGTAGTATTACGGGACAGGGGGCCGGCGAGCAGTACTTC. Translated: CASSITGQGAGEQYF.

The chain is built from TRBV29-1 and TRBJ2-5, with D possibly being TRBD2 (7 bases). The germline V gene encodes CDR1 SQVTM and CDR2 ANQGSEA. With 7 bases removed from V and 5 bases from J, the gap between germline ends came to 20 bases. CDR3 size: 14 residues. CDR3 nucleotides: TGCAGCGCCCTAAGGGAGGGGGGAGCGGAGACCCAGTACTTC. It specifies CSALREGGAETQYF.

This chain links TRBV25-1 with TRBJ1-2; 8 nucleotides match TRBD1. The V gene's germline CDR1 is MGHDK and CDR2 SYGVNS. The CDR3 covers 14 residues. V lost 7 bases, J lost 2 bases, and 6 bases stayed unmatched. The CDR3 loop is CASTSQGANYGYTF. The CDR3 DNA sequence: TGTGCCAGCACATCCCAGGGGGCGAACTATGGCTACACCTTC.

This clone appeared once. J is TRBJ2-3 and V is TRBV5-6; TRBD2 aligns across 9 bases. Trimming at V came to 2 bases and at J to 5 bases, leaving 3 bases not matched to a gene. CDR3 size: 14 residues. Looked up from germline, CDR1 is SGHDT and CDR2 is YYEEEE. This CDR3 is CASSFTLAGDTQYF. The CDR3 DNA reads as TGTGCCAGCAGCTTTACACTAGCGGGAGATACGCAGTATTTT.

The CDR3, as DNA: TGTGCCTGGAGCCGCGTCGGGGATGGAAACACCATATATTTT. Translating gives CAWSRVGDGNTIYF. This chain connects TRBV30 to TRBJ1-3; D remains ambiguous. The CDR3 has 14 residues. Trimming left V 3 bases short and J 3 bases short, with 12 bases between. Germline V CDR1 and CDR2: GTSNPN, SVGIG (reference sequence). Together with reference TRBV30 and TRBJ1-3, the CDR3 gives the full variable domain: SQTIHQWPATLVQPVGSPLSLECTVEGTSNPNLYWYRQAAGRGLQLLFYSVGIGQISSEVPQNLSASRPQDRQFILSSKKLLLSDSGFYLCAWSRVGDGNTIYFGEGSWLTVV.

CDR3 amino acids: CASRGRGGDMDYGYTF. DNA for the CDR3: TGTGCCAGCAGGGGACGTGGGGGGGATATGGACTATGGCTACACCTTC. The gene calls are TRBV25-1 and TRBJ1-2, with D possibly matching TRBD1 (5 bases). Germline-derived CDR1 and CDR2 are MGHDK and SYGVNS. The CDR3 is 16 residues long. Trimming pared 6 bases from V and 3 bases from J, leaving 20 bases between.

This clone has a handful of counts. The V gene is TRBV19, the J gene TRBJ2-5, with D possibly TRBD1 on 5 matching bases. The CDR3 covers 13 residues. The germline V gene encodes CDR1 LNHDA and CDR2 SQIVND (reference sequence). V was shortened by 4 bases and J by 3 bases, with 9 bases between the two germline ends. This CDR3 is CASSTGREETQYF. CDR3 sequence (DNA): TGTGCCAGTAGTACAGGGCGAGAAGAGACCCAGTACTTC.

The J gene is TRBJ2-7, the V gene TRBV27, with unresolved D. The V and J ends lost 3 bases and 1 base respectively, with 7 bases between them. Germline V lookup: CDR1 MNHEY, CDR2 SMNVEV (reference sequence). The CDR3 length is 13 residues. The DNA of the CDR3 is TGTGCCAGCAGTTTGTCATTTTCCTACGAGCAGTACTTC. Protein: CASSLSFSYEQYF.

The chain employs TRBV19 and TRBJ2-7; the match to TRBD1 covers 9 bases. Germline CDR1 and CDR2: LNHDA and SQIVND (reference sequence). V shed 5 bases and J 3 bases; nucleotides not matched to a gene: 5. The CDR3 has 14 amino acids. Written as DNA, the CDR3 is TGTGCCAGTAGTCCCCGACAGGGGGGCTACGAGCAGTACTTC. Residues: CASSPRQGGYEQYF.

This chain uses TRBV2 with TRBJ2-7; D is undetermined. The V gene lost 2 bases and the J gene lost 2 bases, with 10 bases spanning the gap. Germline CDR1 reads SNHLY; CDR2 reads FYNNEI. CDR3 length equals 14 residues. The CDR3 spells CASSERKPPYEQYF. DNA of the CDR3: TGTGCCAGCAGTGAACGGAAACCCCCCTACGAGCAGTACTTC.

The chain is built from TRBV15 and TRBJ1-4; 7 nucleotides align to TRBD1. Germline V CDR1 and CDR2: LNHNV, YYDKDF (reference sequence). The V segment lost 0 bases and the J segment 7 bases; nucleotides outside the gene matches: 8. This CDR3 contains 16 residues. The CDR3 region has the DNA TGTGCCACCAGCAGAGACATAACAGGGGCGAGTGAAAAACTGTTTTTT. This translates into CATSRDITGASEKLFF. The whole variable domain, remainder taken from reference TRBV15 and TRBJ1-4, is DAMVIQNPRYQVTQFGKPVTLSCSQTLNHNVMYWYQQKSSQAPKLLFHYYDKDFNNEADTPDNFQSRRPNTSFCFLDIRSPGLGDTAMYLCATSRDITGASEKLFFGSGTQLSVL.

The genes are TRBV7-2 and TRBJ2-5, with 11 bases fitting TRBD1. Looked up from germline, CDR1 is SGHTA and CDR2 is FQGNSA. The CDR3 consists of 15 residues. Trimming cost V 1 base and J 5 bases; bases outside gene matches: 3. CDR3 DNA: TGTGCCAGCAGCTTAGGGACAGGGGGCCACGAGACCCAGTACTTC. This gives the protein CASSLGTGGHETQYF.

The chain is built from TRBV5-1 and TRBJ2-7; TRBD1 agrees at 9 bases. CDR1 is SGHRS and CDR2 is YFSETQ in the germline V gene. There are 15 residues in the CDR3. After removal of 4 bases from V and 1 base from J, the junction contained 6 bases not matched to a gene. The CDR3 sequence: CASSPGTGRSYEQYF. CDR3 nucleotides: TGCGCCAGCAGCCCCGGGACAGGGAGATCCTACGAGCAGTACTTC. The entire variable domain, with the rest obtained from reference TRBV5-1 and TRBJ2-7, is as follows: KAGVTQTPRYLIKTRGQQVTLSCSPISGHRSVSWYQQTPGQGLQFLFEYFSETQRNKGNFPGRFSGRQFSNSRSEMNVSTLELGDSALYLCASSPGTGRSYEQYFGPGTRLTVT.

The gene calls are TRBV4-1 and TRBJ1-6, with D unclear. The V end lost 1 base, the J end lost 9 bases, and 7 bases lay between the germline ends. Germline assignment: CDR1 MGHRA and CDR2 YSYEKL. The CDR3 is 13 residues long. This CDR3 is CASSQVYSSPLHF. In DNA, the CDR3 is TGCGCCAGCAGCCAAGTCTACAGTTCACCCCTCCACTTT.

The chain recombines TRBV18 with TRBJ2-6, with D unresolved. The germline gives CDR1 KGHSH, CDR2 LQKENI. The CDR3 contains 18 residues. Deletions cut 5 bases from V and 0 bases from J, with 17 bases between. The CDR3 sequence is CASSSLRWVDSGANVLTF. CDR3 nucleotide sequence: TGTGCCAGCTCATCACTCCGTTGGGTAGACTCTGGGGCCAACGTCCTGACTTTC.

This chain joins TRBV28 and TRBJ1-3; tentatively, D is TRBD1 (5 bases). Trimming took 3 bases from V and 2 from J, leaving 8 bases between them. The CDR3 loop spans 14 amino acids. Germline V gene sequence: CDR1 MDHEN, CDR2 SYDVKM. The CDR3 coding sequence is TGTGCCAGCAGTTTGACAGTCACTGGAAACACCATATATTTT. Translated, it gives CASSLTVTGNTIYF.